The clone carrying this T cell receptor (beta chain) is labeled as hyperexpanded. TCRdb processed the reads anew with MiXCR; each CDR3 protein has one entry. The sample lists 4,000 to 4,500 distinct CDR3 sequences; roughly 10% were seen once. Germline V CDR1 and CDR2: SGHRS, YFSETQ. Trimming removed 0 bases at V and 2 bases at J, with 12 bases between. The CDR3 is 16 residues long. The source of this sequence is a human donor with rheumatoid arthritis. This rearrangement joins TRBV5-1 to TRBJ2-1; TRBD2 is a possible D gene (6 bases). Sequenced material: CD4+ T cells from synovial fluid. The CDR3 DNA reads TGCGCCAGCAGCTTGGCCGCAGCGGGTGCCTACAATGAGCAGTTCTTC. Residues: CASSLAAAGAYNEQFF.